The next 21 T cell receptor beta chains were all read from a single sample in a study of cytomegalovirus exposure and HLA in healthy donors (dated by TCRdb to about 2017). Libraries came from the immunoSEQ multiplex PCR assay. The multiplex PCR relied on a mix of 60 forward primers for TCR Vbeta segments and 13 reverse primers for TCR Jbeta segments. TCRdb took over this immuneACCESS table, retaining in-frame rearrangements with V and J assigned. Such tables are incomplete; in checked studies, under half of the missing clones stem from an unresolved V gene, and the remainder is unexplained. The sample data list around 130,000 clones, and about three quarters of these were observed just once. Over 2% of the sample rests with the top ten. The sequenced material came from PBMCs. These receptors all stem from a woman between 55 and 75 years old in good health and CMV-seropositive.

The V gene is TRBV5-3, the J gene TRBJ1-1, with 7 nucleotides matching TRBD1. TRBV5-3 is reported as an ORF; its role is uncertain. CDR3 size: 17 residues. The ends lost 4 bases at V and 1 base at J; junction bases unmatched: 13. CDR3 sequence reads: CARSPGIRTGANTEAFF. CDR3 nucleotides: TGTGCCAGAAGCCCAGGTATAAGGACAGGAGCGAACACTGAAGCTTTCTTT.

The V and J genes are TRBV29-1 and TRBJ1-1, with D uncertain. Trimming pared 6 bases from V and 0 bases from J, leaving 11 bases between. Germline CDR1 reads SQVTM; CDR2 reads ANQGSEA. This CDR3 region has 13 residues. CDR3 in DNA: TGCAGCGTAACCTCGGGGATGAACACTGAAGCTTTCTTT. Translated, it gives CSVTSGMNTEAFF.

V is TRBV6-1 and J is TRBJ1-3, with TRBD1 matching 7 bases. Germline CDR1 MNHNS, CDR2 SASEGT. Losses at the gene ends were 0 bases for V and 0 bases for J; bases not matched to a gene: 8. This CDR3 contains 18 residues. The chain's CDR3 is CASSEAAPGQSSGNTIYF. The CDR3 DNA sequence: TGTGCCAGCAGTGAAGCGGCCCCGGGACAGAGCTCTGGAAACACCATATATTTT.

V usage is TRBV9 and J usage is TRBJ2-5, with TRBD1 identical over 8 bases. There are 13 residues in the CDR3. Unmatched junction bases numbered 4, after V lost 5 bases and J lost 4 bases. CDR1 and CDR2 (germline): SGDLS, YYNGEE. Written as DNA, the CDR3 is TGTGCCAGCAGGGGACAGGTAGGAGAGACCCAGTACTTC. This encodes CASRGQVGETQYF.

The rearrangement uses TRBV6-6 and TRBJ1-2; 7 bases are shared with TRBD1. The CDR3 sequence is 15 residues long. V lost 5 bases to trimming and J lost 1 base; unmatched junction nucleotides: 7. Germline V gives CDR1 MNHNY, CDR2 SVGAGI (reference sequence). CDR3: CASSQNRGLNYGYTF. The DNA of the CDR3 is TGTGCCAGCAGTCAGAACAGGGGCCTTAACTATGGCTACACCTTC.

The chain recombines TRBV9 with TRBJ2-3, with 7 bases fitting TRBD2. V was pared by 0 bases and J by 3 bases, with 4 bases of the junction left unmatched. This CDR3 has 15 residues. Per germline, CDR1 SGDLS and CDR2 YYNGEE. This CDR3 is CASSVGNSGTDTQYF. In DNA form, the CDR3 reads TGTGCCAGCAGCGTAGGGAATAGCGGGACAGATACGCAGTATTTT.

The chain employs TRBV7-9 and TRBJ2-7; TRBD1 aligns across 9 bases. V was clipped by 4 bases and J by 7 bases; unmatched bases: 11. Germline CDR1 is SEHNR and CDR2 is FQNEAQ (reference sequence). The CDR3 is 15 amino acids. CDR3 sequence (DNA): TGTGCCAGCAGCTGGGAGGGACAGGGAATGTGGGAGCAGTACTTC. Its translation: CASSWEGQGMWEQYF.

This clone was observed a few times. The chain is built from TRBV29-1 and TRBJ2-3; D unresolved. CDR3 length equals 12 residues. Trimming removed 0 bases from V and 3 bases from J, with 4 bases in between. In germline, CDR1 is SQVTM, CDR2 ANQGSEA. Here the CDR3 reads CSVEDGTDTQYF. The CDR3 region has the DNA TGCAGCGTTGAAGACGGGACAGATACGCAGTATTTT.

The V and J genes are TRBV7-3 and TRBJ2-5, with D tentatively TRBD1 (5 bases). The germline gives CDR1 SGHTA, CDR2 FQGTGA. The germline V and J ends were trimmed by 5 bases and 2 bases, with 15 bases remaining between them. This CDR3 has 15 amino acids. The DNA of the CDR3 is TGTGCCAGCAGCCCCCAGGGCCAGCCTCAAGAGACCCAGTACTTC. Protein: CASSPQGQPQETQYF.

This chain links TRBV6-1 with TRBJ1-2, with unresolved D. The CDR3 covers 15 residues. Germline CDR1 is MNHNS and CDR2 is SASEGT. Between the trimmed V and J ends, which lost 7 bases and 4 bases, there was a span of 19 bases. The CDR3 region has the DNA TGTGCCAGCACCAGCTGGGAGGGCGGTAGCTATGGCTACACCTTC. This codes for CASTSWEGGSYGYTF.

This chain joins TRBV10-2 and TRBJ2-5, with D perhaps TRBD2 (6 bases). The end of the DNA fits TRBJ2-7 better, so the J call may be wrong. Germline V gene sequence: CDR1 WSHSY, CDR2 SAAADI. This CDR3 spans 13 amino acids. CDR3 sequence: CASTRGSSYEQYF. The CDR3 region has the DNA TGCGCCAGCACCCGGGGGTCCTCCTACGAGCAGTACTTC.

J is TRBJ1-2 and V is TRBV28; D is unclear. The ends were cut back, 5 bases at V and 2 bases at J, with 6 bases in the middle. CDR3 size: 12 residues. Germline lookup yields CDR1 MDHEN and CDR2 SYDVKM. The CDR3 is CASSSGNYGYTF. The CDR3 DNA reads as TGTGCCAGCAGTAGCGGGAACTATGGCTACACCTTC.

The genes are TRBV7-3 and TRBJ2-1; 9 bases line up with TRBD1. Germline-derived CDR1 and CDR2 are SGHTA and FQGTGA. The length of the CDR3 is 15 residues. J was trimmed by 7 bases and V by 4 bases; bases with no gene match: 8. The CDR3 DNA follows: TGTGCCAGCAGCTCCCGGGACAGGGATTTTAATGAGCAGTTCTTC. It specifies CASSSRDRDFNEQFF.

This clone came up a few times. CDR3 residues: CASSLARTGGITYNEQFF. CDR3 DNA sequence: TGTGCCAGCAGCTTGGCCCGAACAGGGGGTATTACCTACAATGAGCAGTTCTTC. The V call is TRBV7-8, the J call TRBJ2-1; 8 bases map to TRBD1. CDR1 is SGHVS and CDR2 is FQNEAQ in the germline V gene. The CDR3 runs to 18 residues. J was trimmed by 2 bases and V by 3 bases; bases with no gene match: 12.

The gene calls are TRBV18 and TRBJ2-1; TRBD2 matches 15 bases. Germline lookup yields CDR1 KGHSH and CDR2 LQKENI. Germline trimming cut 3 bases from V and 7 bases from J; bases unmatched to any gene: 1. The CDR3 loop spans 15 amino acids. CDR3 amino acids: CASSPGTSGGNEQFF. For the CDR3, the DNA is TGTGCCAGCTCACCCGGGACTAGCGGGGGGAATGAGCAGTTCTTC.

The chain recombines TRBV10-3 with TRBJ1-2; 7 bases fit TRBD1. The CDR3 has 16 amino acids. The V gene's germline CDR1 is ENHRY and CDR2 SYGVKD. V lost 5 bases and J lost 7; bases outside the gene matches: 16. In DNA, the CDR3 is TGTGCCATCAGTTCAGGGGGACAGTCGACTCGTGGTGGCTACACCTTC. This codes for CAISSGGQSTRGGYTF.

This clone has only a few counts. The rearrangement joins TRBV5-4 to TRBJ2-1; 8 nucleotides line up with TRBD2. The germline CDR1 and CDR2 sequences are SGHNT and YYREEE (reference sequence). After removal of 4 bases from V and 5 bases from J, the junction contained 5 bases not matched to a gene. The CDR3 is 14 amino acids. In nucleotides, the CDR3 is TGTGCCAGCAGCCCCGCGGGGGGTCACAATGAGCAGTTCTTC. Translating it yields CASSPAGGHNEQFF.

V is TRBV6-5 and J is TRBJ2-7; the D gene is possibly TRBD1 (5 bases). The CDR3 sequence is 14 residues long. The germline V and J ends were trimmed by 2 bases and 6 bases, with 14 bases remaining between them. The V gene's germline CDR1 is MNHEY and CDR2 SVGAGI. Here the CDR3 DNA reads TGTGCCAGCAGTTACGGCAGGGTGGGTGGCGAGCAGTACTTC. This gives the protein CASSYGRVGGEQYF.

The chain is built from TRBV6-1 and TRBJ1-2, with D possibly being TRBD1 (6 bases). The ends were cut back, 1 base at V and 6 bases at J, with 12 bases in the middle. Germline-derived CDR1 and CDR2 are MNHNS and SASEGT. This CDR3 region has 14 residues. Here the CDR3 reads CASSEGYRDNGYTF. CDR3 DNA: TGTGCCAGCAGTGAAGGATACAGGGACAATGGCTACACCTTC.

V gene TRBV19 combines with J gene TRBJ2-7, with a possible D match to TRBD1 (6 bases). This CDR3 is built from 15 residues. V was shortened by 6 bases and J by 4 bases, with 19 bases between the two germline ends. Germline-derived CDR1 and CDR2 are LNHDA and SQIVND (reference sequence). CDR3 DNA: TGTGCCAGTAGACAATTTTCAGGGGCGAGGTACGAGCAGTACTTC. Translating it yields CASRQFSGARYEQYF.

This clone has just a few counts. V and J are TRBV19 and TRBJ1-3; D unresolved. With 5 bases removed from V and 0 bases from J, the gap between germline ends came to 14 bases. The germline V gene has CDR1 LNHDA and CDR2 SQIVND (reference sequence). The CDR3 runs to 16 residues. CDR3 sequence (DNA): TGTGCCAGTAGTCCGTGGGCCATGAGCTCTGGAAACACCATATATTTT. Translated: CASSPWAMSSGNTIYF.